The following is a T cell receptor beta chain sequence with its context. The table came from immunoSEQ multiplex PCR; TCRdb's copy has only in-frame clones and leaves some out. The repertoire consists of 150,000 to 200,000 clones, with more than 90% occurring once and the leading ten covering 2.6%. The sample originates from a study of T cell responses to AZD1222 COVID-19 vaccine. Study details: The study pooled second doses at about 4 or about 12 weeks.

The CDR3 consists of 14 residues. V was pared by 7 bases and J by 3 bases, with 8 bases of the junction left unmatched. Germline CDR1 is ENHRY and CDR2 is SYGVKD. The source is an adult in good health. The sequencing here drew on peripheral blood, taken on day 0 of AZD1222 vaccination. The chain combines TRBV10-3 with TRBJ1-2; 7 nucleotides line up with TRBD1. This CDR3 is CAITDPGTDYGYTF. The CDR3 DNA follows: TGTGCCATCACGGACCCCGGGACAGACTATGGCTACACCTTC.